This T cell receptor (beta chain) was recorded in a study of cytomegalovirus exposure and HLA in healthy donors. Study-level information: Earlier, some 180 million T cells were analyzed, and about 120 million unique TCR beta sequences were found among them.

Study-level results: An ancestry cluster, one associated with Asian ancestry, reportedly showed fewer N-insertions than the approximately 670-donor mean in a later analysis.

In regard to this clone: What it binds is unknown.

Trimming at V came to 6 bases and at J to 6 bases, leaving 12 bases not matched to a gene. The V gene's germline CDR1 is LNHDA and CDR2 SQIVND (reference sequence). CDR3 length: 15 residues. Primers: 60 Vbeta forward and 13 Jbeta reverse. Clones were read by immunoSEQ multiplex PCR, and TCRdb kept only the in-frame ones, dropping some. The data contain some 200,000 clones, about two thirds of them seen just once; the ten biggest clones take up 2.6%. Sequencing was carried out using PBMCs. The TCR comes from a man aged 35-49 years in good health and CMV-seropositive. The rearrangement joins TRBV19 to TRBJ2-3; 7 nucleotides agree with TRBD2. The CDR3 nucleotides read TGTGCCAGTAGCAAGGCGGGGGACCCTTTTGATACGCAGTATTTT. This gives the protein CASSKAGDPFDTQYF.